This T cell receptor beta chain emerged from a study of T cells in Graves' hyperthyroidism and ophthalmopathy. Overall study findings and caveats: Ophthalmopathy was distinguished from stable hyperthyroidism by 13 V-J signatures.

The junction had 4 bases not matched to a gene; V was cut back by 3 bases and J by 5 bases. Germline CDR1 and CDR2: KGHSH and LQKENI. This CDR3 contains 14 residues. Amplification targeted TCR beta CDR3 regions from RNA transcripts. HTBI primers were the set used in a first-round RT-PCR of the TCR CDR3. Each CDR3 protein gets one entry after TCRdb re-called the multiplex PCR reads with MiXCR. The profile shows about 270,000 distinct CDR3 sequences, roughly 22% of them singletons. This clonotype occurred many times. No antigen is known for it. V is TRBV18 and J is TRBJ1-5, with 7 bases identical to TRBD1. The sample consisted of blood. The TCR originated in a woman aged 40 to 55 with Graves' ophthalmopathy. Here the CDR3 reads CASSPGTEDQPQHF. As DNA, the CDR3 is TGTGCCAGCTCACCCGGGACAGAGGATCAGCCCCAGCATTTT.